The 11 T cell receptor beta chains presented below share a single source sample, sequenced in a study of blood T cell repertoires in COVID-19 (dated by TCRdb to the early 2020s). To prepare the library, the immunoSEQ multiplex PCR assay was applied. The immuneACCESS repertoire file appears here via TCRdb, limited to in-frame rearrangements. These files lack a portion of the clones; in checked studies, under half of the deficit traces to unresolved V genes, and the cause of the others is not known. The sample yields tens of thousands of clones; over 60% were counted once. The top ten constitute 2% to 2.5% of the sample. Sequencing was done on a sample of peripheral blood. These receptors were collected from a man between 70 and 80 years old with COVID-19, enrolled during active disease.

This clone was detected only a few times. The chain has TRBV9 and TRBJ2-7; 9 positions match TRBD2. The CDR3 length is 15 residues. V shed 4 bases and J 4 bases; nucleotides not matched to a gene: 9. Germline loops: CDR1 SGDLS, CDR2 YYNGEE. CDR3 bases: TGTGCCAGCAGCTCCAGAGTAGCGGGAGTATACGAGCAGTACTTC. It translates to CASSSRVAGVYEQYF.

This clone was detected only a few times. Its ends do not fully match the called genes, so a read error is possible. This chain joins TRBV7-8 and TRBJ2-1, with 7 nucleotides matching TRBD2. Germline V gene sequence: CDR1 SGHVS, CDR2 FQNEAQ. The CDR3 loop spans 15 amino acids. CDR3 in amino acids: CASSIASGSYNEQFF. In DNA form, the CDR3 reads TGTGCCAGCAGCATAGCTAGCGGCTCCTACAATGAGCAGTTCTTC.

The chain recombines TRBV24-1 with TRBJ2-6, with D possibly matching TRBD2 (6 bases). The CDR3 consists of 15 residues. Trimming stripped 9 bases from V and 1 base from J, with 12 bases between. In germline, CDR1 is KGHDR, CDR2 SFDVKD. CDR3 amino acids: CATAGSSSGANVLTF. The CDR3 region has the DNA TGTGCCACCGCCGGGAGCTCTTCTGGGGCCAACGTCCTGACTTTC.

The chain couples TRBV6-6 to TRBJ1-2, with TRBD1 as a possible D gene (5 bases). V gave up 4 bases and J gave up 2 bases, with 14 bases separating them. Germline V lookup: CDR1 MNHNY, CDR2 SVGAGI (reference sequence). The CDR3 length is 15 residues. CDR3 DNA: TGTGCCAGCAGTTTAATAGGGGCAGGAAACTATGGCTACACCTTC. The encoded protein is CASSLIGAGNYGYTF.

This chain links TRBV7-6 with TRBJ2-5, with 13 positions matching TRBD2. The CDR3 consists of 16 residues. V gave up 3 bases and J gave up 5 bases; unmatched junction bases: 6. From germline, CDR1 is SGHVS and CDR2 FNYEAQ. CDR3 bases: TGTGCCAGCAGCTTCGGACTAGCGGGAGTCCCTGAGACCCAGTACTTC. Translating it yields CASSFGLAGVPETQYF.

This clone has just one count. In nucleotides, the CDR3 is TGTGCCAGTAGTTCCCCACCGGACAGGGGACTTCCCTACGAGCAGTACTTC. Its protein product is CASSSPPDRGLPYEQYF. The gene calls are TRBV19 and TRBJ2-7; 9 positions agree with TRBD1. Germline CDR1 reads LNHDA; CDR2 reads SQIVND (reference sequence). V was clipped by 5 bases and J by 2 bases; unmatched bases: 13. This CDR3 has 17 amino acids.

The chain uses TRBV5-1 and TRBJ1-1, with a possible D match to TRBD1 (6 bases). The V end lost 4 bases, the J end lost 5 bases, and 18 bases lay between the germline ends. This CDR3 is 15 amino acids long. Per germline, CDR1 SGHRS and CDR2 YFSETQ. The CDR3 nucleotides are TGCGCCAGCAGCCCCCACGTCGGGGGGCAGACTGAAGCTTTCTTT. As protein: CASSPHVGGQTEAFF.

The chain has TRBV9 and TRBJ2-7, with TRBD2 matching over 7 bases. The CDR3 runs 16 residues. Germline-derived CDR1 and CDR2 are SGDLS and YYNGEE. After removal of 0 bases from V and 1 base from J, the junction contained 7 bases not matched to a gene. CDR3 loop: CASSVGSGKLSYEQYF. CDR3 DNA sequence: TGTGCCAGCAGCGTAGGCAGCGGGAAGCTTTCCTACGAGCAGTACTTC.

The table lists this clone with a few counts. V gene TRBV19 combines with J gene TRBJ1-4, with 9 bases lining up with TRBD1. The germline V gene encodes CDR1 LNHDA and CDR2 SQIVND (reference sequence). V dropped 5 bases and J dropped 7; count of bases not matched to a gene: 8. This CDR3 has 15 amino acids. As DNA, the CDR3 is TGTGCCAGTAGTGCCTGGACAGGGGTTGGTGAAAAACTGTTTTTT. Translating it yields CASSAWTGVGEKLFF.

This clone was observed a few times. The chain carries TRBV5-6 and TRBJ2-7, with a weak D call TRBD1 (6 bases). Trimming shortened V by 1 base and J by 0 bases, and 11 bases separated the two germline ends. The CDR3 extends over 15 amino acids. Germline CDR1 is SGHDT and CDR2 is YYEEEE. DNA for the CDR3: TGTGCCAGCAGCTTGCAGGGGATATTCTCCTACGAGCAGTACTTC. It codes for CASSLQGIFSYEQYF.

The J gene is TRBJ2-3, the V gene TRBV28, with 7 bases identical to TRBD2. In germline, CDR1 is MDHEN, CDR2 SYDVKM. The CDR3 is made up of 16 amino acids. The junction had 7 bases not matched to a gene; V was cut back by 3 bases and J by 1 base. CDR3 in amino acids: CASSLGGRSRTDTQYF. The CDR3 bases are TGTGCCAGCAGTTTGGGGGGGAGGTCCCGCACAGATACGCAGTATTTT.